This T cell receptor beta chain derives from a study of blood T cell repertoires in COVID-19. Study at large: The origin of the acute and convalescent COVID-19 samples was the United States, Italy and Spain. PBMCs, B-cell-depleted T cells, or T cells were the source of the cDNA or gDNA that made up the material.

As originally analysed: Counts of nucleated cells, estimated from reference gene primer amplification, were obtained. Data came from immunoSEQ multiplex PCR; TCRdb stores just in-frame clones and leaves some out. V, J and clone size are those of that table, while D and trimming were read from the DNA. Here the sample spans fewer than 180,000 clones, 84% being singletons. The clonotype comes from a man between 65 and 85 years old with acute or convalescent COVID-19. The source material was peripheral blood.

The CDR3 coding sequence is TGTGCCAGCAGCCGTTCCGCCTATAATTCACCCCTCCACTTT. This encodes CASSRSAYNSPLHF. The chain joins TRBV6-2 or TRBV6-3 to TRBJ1-6; D is uncertain. The length of the CDR3 is 14 residues. Between the trimmed V and J ends, which lost 6 bases and 2 bases, there was a span of 8 bases. Germline CDR1 MNHEY, CDR2 SVGEGT.